This is a list of T cell receptor beta chains from one sample in a study of CD8 T cells in Susac syndrome. TCRdb re-derived calls from the immunoSEQ multiplex PCR reads in MiXCR, one entry per CDR3 protein. The repertoire holds under 200,000 distinct CDR3 sequences, around 94% seen once, with more than 0.095% in the top ten. Material for sequencing was CD4+ T cells from PBMCs. These receptor sequences come from a human donor with Susac syndrome. Each CDR3 is given with its conserved first and last residue. The order of the fields is J gene, V gene, CDR3 protein.

J: TRBJ2-5; V: TRBV7-8; CDR3: CASSLFSQETQYF
J: TRBJ2-3; V: TRBV7-2; CDR3: CASSRVQGAYAQYF
J: TRBJ2-4; V: TRBV20-1; CDR3: CSGTGVQAKNIQYF
J: TRBJ1-2; V: TRBV5-6; CDR3: CASSWDQSGGYTF
J: TRBJ2-5; V: TRBV20-1; CDR3: CSANPRGETQYF
J: TRBJ2-7; V: TRBV7-2; CDR3: CASGIRGYEQYF
J: TRBJ1-1; V: TRBV29-1; CDR3: CSGAPPYTEAFF
J: TRBJ1-2; V: TRBV18; CDR3: CASSPQGPAGVGYTF
J: TRBJ1-2; V: TRBV9; CDR3: CASTAGNPNYGYTF
J: TRBJ1-4; V: TRBV6-1; CDR3: CASSSIASRDPNEKLFF
J: TRBJ1-2; V: TRBV18; CDR3: CASSPSPGGLDGYTF
J: TRBJ2-5; V: TRBV20-1; CDR3: CSASWTSGGGSSETQYF
J: TRBJ2-5; V: TRBV5-1; CDR3: CASSLVAGVQETQYF
J: TRBJ1-1; V: TRBV7-2; CDR3: CASSLVGKQGEAFF
J: TRBJ1-2; V: TRBV7-9; CDR3: CASSLGPNPYTF
J: TRBJ1-2; V: TRBV27; CDR3: CASSRQVNYGYTF
J: TRBJ1-1; V: TRBV29-1; CDR3: CSADRGPNTEAFF
J: TRBJ2-2; V: TRBV3-1; CDR3: CASSQVTGAKTGELFF
J: TRBJ2-7; V: TRBV15; CDR3: CATSTGGGGYEQYF
J: TRBJ2-3; V: TRBV29-1; CDR3: CSVEVTLTDTQYF
J: TRBJ2-5; V: TRBV6-6; CDR3: CASYGGKTQYF
J: TRBJ1-1; V: TRBV29-1; CDR3: CSAVRVEAEAFF